The sample holds a few counts of the clone carrying this TCR beta chain. Its matching antigen is unknown. The source of the sample is a study of T-cell memory formation after mild COVID-19. Regarding the study as a whole: Mostly located in CM and EM were contracting CD4+ clones, with contracting CD8+ clones located in EMRA.

Researchers used 5'RACE with constant-segment primers to make TCR alpha and TCR beta cDNA libraries that carry sample barcodes and UMIs. TCRdb used MiXCR to reprocess the 5' RACE reads, holding one entry per CDR3 protein. This sample has 200,000 to 250,000 distinct CDR3 sequences, with roughly 10% found just once. The sequenced sample consisted of PBMCs or a T cell subset sorted from them (not recorded which). The source of this sequence is a man aged 18 to 29 who had mild COVID-19 (a few samples of this study predate the infection). Cell type and time point are not known.

The CDR3 DNA reads TGTGCCAGCAGCGTGACAGGGGCCGGGGAGCTGTTTTTT. Its protein is CASSVTGAGELFF. This chain joins TRBV12-3 or TRBV12-4 and TRBJ2-2, with 8 bases that match TRBD1. The CDR3 runs 13 residues. Trimming removed 6 bases from V and 6 bases from J; junction bases left unmatched: 3.